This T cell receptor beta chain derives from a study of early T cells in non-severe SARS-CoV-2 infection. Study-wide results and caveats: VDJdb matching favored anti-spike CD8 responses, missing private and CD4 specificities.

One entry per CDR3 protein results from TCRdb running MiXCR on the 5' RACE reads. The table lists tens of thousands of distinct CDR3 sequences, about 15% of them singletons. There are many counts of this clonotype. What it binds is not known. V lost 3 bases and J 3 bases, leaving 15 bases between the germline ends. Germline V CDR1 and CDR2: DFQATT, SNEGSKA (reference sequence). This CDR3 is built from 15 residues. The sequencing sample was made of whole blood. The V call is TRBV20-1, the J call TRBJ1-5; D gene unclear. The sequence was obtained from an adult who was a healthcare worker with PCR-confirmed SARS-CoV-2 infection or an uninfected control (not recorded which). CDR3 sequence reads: CSASRGWGYNQPQHF. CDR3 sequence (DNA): TGCAGTGCTAGCAGAGGATGGGGTTACAATCAGCCCCAGCATTTT.